Given below is one T cell receptor beta chain in context. No antigen is known for it. No quality values exist for individual bases; no much larger clone is one base distant. This entry comes from a study of blood T cell repertoires in COVID-19 (dated by TCRdb to 2020 to 2022). As for the study more broadly: Collaborator samples came from the United States, Italy and Spain and covered acute and convalescent phases of COVID-19. The material from the prospective study consisted of cDNA or gDNA derived from T cells, B-cell-depleted T cells, or PBMCs. Deeply sampled blood TCRbeta repertoires from subjects exposed to, actively infected with, or recovered from COVID-19 were included in the dataset. The repertoires were released in a freely available public database meant as a resource for research on the immune response to SARS-CoV-2. The samples were drawn from two sources: the first 160 participants of the ongoing ImmuneRACE study, and some 1,300 subjects contributed by 6 global collaborators. The sample metadata nearly always contained a de-identified subject ID, COVID-19 status, age in years and sex. Where available, HLA class I and class II types were obtained from metadata supplied by the sample provider rather than from assay-based typing.

TCRbeta CDR3 regions were amplified from genomic DNA using the immunoSEQ Assay, a bias-controlled multiplex PCR. The paper's data handling went like this. Within the assay, amplification of reference gene primers was used to estimate how many nucleated cells each sample contained. To quantify the absolute abundance of each unique TCRbeta CDR3 rearrangement, sequence reads were collapsed and filtered. For each sample, productive Simpson clonality was calculated as the square root of Simpson's diversity index across productive rearrangements. The clones in this table, taken by TCRdb from immuneACCESS, are in-frame only. Not every clone is retained; where verified, under half of the shortfall comes from an unresolved V gene, and the cause of the rest is unknown. The DNA was the basis for D and trimming; V, J and clone size are from that table. For this sample there are tens of thousands of clones; approximately 88% appear just once. 20% to 25% of the sample belongs to the ten largest clones.

The investigation overall reported the following: The quantity of clinical and demographic metadata differed by source and by participant and was supplied without curation.

CDR1 and CDR2 are read off the germline V gene (reference sequence) as MNHNY and SVGAGI. V sheds 0 bases and J sheds 8 bases, leaving 10 bases between their ends. Spanning cysteine to phenylalanine, the CDR3 consists of 13 amino acids. The sequence is cut down to CDR3 DNA, 39 bases in frame from base 1. The collaborating institutions used their own protocols to collect whole blood in K2EDTA tubes. For TCRbeta analysis, collaborators shipped samples in one of three forms: frozen whole blood, isolated PBMCs, or DNA extracted from either of those sample types. The clonotype was recovered from a man at least 80 years old with active or convalescent COVID-19. Recombination linked TRBV6-6 to TRBJ1-2; the D segment cannot be called with confidence. The material sequenced was peripheral blood. The DNA sequence is as follows: TGTGCCAGCAGTTACTCGGGAGATTGGGGCTACACCTTC. The resulting protein is CASSYSGDWGYTF.